The 23 T cell receptor beta chains reported below all come from one sample, sequenced in a study of blood T cell repertoires in COVID-19. Libraries were prepared by immunoSEQ multiplex PCR; TCRdb keeps only in-frame clonotypes and omits some of them. Among approximately 290,000 clones, approximately 89% were seen once, and the ten largest hold around 10%. The specimen sequenced was peripheral blood. The receptors come from a woman aged 25-40 years with COVID-19, enrolled during active disease.

About this clone: Other DNA sequences in the sample encode the same CDR3. V usage is TRBV27 and J usage is TRBJ2-7; possibly TRBD2 for D (6 bases). Germline V lookup: CDR1 MNHEY, CDR2 SMNVEV (reference sequence). V lost 0 bases and J lost 3, with 9 bases in between. The CDR3 consists of 14 residues. Here the CDR3 reads CASSLSGGSYEQYF. CDR3 sequence (DNA): TGTGCCAGCAGTTTATCCGGGGGAAGCTACGAGCAGTACTTC.

The V gene is TRBV28, the J gene TRBJ2-1; 8 bases align to TRBD2. Germline-derived CDR1 and CDR2 are MDHEN and SYDVKM. The CDR3 spans 18 residues. After removal of 6 bases from V and 0 bases from J, the junction contained 13 bases not matched to a gene. The CDR3: CASRGGGPSLSSYNEQFF. CDR3 in DNA: TGTGCCAGCAGAGGCGGGGGGCCCTCACTTAGCTCCTACAATGAGCAGTTCTTC.

This sequence joins TRBV2 and TRBJ1-3; 7 nucleotides match TRBD1. Per germline, CDR1 SNHLY and CDR2 FYNNEI. The CDR3 consists of 15 residues. The ends lost 3 bases at V and 4 bases at J; junction bases unmatched: 6. CDR3 residues: CASSDPRGAGNTIYF. The CDR3 coding sequence is TGTGCCAGCAGTGACCCCAGGGGGGCCGGAAACACCATATATTTT.

The gene calls are TRBV2 and TRBJ1-4, with TRBD1 as a possible D gene (6 bases). The CDR3 contains 16 residues. The ends were cut back, 6 bases at V and 3 bases at J, with 17 bases in the middle. CDR1 and CDR2 from the germline V gene are SNHLY and FYNNEI. The CDR3 spells CASSQGSGAPNEKLFF. In DNA form, the CDR3 reads TGTGCCAGCAGCCAGGGGTCCGGGGCCCCTAATGAAAAACTGTTTTTT.

This sequence joins TRBV2 and TRBJ1-4; D might be TRBD1 (5 bases). The CDR3 is 14 residues long. The germline V and J ends were trimmed by 4 bases and 8 bases, with 14 bases remaining between them. Germline V gene data show CDR1 as SNHLY and CDR2 as FYNNEI. The CDR3 DNA reads TGTGCCAGCAGTGGAGTCAGGGTGAACGAAAAACTGTTTTTT. Translation: CASSGVRVNEKLFF.

This clone was found once. This chain links TRBV10-3 with TRBJ2-5; TRBD1 might be the D (5 bases). Germline V CDR1 and CDR2: ENHRY, SYGVKD. Trimming shortened V by 6 bases and J by 2 bases, and 16 bases separated the two germline ends. The CDR3 extends over 15 amino acids. CDR3 nucleotides: TGTGCCATCAGCCACTCAAATCAGGGACAAGAGACCCAGTACTTC. This codes for CAISHSNQGQETQYF.

The V call is TRBV15, the J call TRBJ1-2; D is unclear. From germline, CDR1 is LNHNV and CDR2 YYDKDF (reference sequence). Trimming took off 0 bases at V and 2 bases at J, with 10 bases between the two ends. This CDR3 comprises 15 residues. The CDR3 sequence is CATSRDQMSNYGYTF. The CDR3 DNA reads as TGTGCCACCAGCAGAGATCAGATGTCGAACTATGGCTACACCTTC.

The rearrangement links TRBV7-6 to TRBJ2-7, with TRBD2 identical over 9 bases. The CDR3 runs 15 residues. Germline V CDR1 and CDR2: SGHVS, FNYEAQ. Trimming removed 5 bases from V and 3 bases from J; junction bases left unmatched: 8. CDR3 nucleotide sequence: TGTGCCAGCAGCCTGAGGGCGGGGGGGCTCTACGAGCAGTACTTC. As protein: CASSLRAGGLYEQYF. Full variable domain (remainder filled in from reference TRBV7-6 and TRBJ2-7): GAGVSQSPRYKVTKRGQDVALRCDPISGHVSLYWYRQALGQGPEFLTYFNYEAQQDKSGLPNDRFSAERPEGSISTLTIQRTEQRDSAMYRCASSLRAGGLYEQYFGPGTRLTVT.

The chain is built from TRBV5-1 and TRBJ1-6; TRBD1 is a possible D gene (6 bases). The CDR3 covers 13 residues. V dropped 4 bases and J dropped 7 bases, with 9 bases sitting between them. Germline CDR1 reads SGHRS; CDR2 reads YFSETQ. DNA for the CDR3: TGCGCCAGCAGCGTCAGGGGCAATTCACCCCTCCACTTT. Its translation: CASSVRGNSPLHF.

This chain joins TRBV21-1 and TRBJ2-5; TRBD1 is the table's D call and was not checked against the DNA. TRBV21-1 is given as a pseudogene. CDR3 size: 14 residues. CDR3 sequence (DNA): TGTGCCAGCAGCACGGGACAGGGGCAAGAGACCCAGTACTTC. Encoded protein: CASSTGQGQETQYF.

The rearrangement joins TRBV7-2 to TRBJ2-7; D may be TRBD1 (6 bases). Per germline, CDR1 SGHTA and CDR2 FQGNSA. The CDR3 loop spans 14 amino acids. V dropped 1 base and J dropped 2 bases, with 9 bases sitting between them. Here the CDR3 DNA reads TGTGCCAGCAGCTTAGAGTGGACAGCCTACGAGCAGTACTTC. Amino acids: CASSLEWTAYEQYF.

This chain connects TRBV4-2 to TRBJ2-1; 11 nucleotides line up with TRBD2. V dropped 4 bases and J dropped 7; count of bases not matched to a gene: 6. Per germline, CDR1 LGHNA and CDR2 YNFKEQ. This CDR3 comprises 15 residues. This CDR3 is CASSLSSGGRNEQFF. DNA for the CDR3: TGTGCCAGCAGCCTATCTAGCGGGGGGAGGAATGAGCAGTTCTTC.

This clone was seen only a few times. J is TRBJ1-1 and V is TRBV6-5, with no clear D. Between the trimmed V and J ends, which lost 0 bases and 1 base, there was a span of 6 bases. This CDR3 is 14 amino acids long. Germline lookup yields CDR1 MNHEY and CDR2 SVGAGI. The CDR3 DNA sequence: TGTGCCAGCAGTTACTCGAGTTGGAACACTGAAGCTTTCTTT. Its translation is CASSYSSWNTEAFF.

This rearrangement joins TRBV28 to TRBJ1-2; D possibly corresponds to TRBD1 (6 bases). This CDR3 is 12 amino acids long. CDR1 is MDHEN, CDR2 SYDVKM, per germline. Trimming removed 6 bases from V and 5 bases from J, with 10 bases in between. CDR3 coding DNA: TGTGCCAGCAGCTCAAGGGGGTATGGCTACACCTTC. It translates to CASSSRGYGYTF.

The genes are TRBV19 and TRBJ2-7; D not certain. The germline gives CDR1 LNHDA, CDR2 SQIVND (reference sequence). The CDR3 sequence is 13 residues long. V lost 3 bases and J 3 bases, leaving 9 bases between the germline ends. The CDR3 bases are TGTGCCAGTAGTATTGCGATGCACTACGAGCAGTACTTC. Translated, it gives CASSIAMHYEQYF.

The V and J genes are TRBV24-1 and TRBJ2-1; 11 bases line up with TRBD2. CDR3 size: 16 residues. V lost 5 bases, J lost 5 bases, and 7 bases stayed unmatched. Germline CDR1 KGHDR, CDR2 SFDVKD. CDR3: CATSGLAGPDDNEQFF. The CDR3 DNA reads as TGTGCCACCAGTGGACTAGCGGGACCGGACGACAATGAGCAGTTCTTC.

This rearrangement joins TRBV29-1 to TRBJ2-1; 8 bases are a match to TRBD1. Germline V gene sequence: CDR1 SQVTM, CDR2 ANQGSEA. There are 13 residues in the CDR3. J was trimmed by 1 base and V by 7 bases; bases with no gene match: 3. The CDR3 nucleotides are TGCAGCGCTTGGACAGGGTCCTACAATGAGCAGTTCTTC. As protein: CSAWTGSYNEQFF.

V gene TRBV7-9 combines with J gene TRBJ2-1; TRBD2 matches 12 bases. Per germline, CDR1 SEHNR and CDR2 FQNEAQ (reference sequence). V lost 4 bases and J lost 1; bases outside the gene matches: 8. CDR3 length: 18 residues. CDR3 sequence (DNA): TGTGCCAGCAGCTCAGGACTAGCGGGGATAATTTCCTACAATGAGCAGTTCTTC. This gives the protein CASSSGLAGIISYNEQFF.

This clone was seen once. This chain uses TRBV5-1 with TRBJ1-1; the D gene is possibly TRBD1 (6 bases). The CDR3 is 13 residues long. Trimming cost V 5 bases and J 2 bases, with 10 bases left between them. Germline CDR1 SGHRS, CDR2 YFSETQ. CDR3 bases: TGCGCCAGCAGGACAGGATACAACACTGAAGCTTTCTTT. This codes for CASRTGYNTEAFF.

The chain combines TRBV28 with TRBJ1-3; D unresolved. Germline V gives CDR1 MDHEN, CDR2 SYDVKM. The CDR3 is 15 residues long. Trimming removed 2 bases from V and 4 bases from J, with 12 bases in between. CDR3 amino acids: CASSLTLSEGNTIYF. The CDR3 bases are TGTGCCAGCAGTTTAACTTTATCGGAGGGAAACACCATATATTTT.

The V call is TRBV6-5, the J call TRBJ1-6; the D is unclear. V shed 6 bases and J shed 0 bases, with 6 bases lying between them. Germline CDR1 MNHEY, CDR2 SVGAGI. The CDR3 loop spans 14 amino acids. The CDR3 spells CASRVDSYNSPLHF. CDR3 DNA sequence: TGTGCCAGCAGGGTAGACTCCTATAATTCACCCCTCCACTTT.

Concerning this clone itself: At the DNA level, this CDR3 is encoded by other sequences in the same sample as well. The V call is TRBV18, the J call TRBJ2-1, with TRBD2 matching over 12 bases. The junction had 0 bases not matched to a gene; V was cut back by 2 bases and J by 4 bases. This CDR3 has 15 residues. The germline V gene has CDR1 KGHSH and CDR2 LQKENI. The CDR3 loop reads CASSPGTSGYNEQFF. The CDR3 DNA reads as TGTGCCAGCTCACCAGGGACTAGCGGGTACAATGAGCAGTTCTTC.

The CDR3 DNA reads as TGTGCCAGCAGCTCCTGGGACAGCAAAGAGCAGTTCTTC. This gives the protein CASSSWDSKEQFF. The rearrangement links TRBV7-9 to TRBJ2-1; 7 bases line up with TRBD1. Germline lookup yields CDR1 SEHNR and CDR2 FQNEAQ (reference sequence). The CDR3 is 13 residues long. The junction had 7 bases not matched to a gene; V was cut back by 4 bases and J by 10 bases.